Following are 6 T cell receptor beta chains from one sample sequenced in a study of neurological immune-mediated disorders. Time point specified: longitudinal time-point 1 (baseline). TCRdb reprocessed the 5' RACE reads with MiXCR, giving one entry per CDR3 protein. The data show around 76,000 distinct CDR3 sequences, approximately 10% seen once. What was sequenced was PBMCs. Receptor source: a man aged 25 to 40 in good health.

This clonotype was observed at least ten times. The chain links TRBV10-3 to TRBJ1-2; TRBD1 matches 10 bases. The germline V gene encodes CDR1 ENHRY and CDR2 SYGVKD. CDR3 length: 14 residues. J was trimmed by 5 bases and V by 4 bases; bases with no gene match: 4. CDR3 loop: CAISVGQGWYGYTF. CDR3 DNA sequence: TGTGCCATCAGTGTGGGACAGGGGTGGTATGGCTACACCTTC.

This clonotype was picked up many times. The chain uses TRBV27 and TRBJ2-7; 9 nucleotides align to TRBD2. The junction had 6 bases not matched to a gene; V was cut back by 6 bases and J by 0 bases. Germline CDR1 is MNHEY and CDR2 is SMNVEV (reference sequence). CDR3 size: 15 residues. The CDR3 DNA sequence: TGTGCCAGCAGGCCTTGGCGGGAGGGCTCCTACGAGCAGTACTTC. Encoded protein: CASRPWREGSYEQYF.

This clonotype has ten or more counts. The chain employs TRBV29-1 and TRBJ2-7, with 9 bases that match TRBD2. The CDR3 consists of 15 residues. Germline values: CDR1 SQVTM, CDR2 ANQGSEA. J lost 0 bases, V lost 6 bases, and 9 bases had no gene match. CDR3 sequence: CSVLQLAGLSYEQYF. The CDR3 bases are TGCAGCGTGTTACAACTAGCGGGTCTCTCCTACGAGCAGTACTTC.

This clonotype was found a few times. Possible read error: a much larger clone is one base away. The gene calls are TRBV20-1 and TRBJ2-5, with D possibly matching TRBD2 (6 bases). In germline, CDR1 is DFQATT, CDR2 SNEGSKA (reference sequence). The CDR3 extends over 13 amino acids. The CDR3 coding sequence is TGCAGTGAGGACCTAGCGAACCAAGAGACCCATTACTTC. Protein: CSEDLANQETHYF.

This clonotype occurred many times. The chain has TRBV20-1 and TRBJ2-3; perhaps TRBD1 as D (6 bases). CDR3 length equals 15 residues. From germline, CDR1 is DFQATT and CDR2 SNEGSKA (reference sequence). V was cut by 0 bases and J by 0 bases, with 10 bases left in between. CDR3 bases: TGCAGTGCTAGAGAGAGGGGGATTAGCACAGATACGCAGTATTTT. This codes for CSARERGISTDTQYF.

This clonotype was observed a single time. This may be a read error: a much more frequent sequence differs by one nucleotide. The chain is built from TRBV29-1 and TRBJ2-3; D is ambiguous. V lost 5 bases and J lost 0, with 9 bases in between. This CDR3 has 13 residues. Germline V gene sequence: CDR1 SQVTM, CDR2 ANQGSEA. The CDR3, as DNA: TGCAGCGTTTCCATTACTAGCACAGATACGCAGTATTTT. This codes for CSVSITSTDTQYF.